The next 18 T cell receptor beta chains were all read from a single sample in a study of cytomegalovirus exposure and HLA in healthy donors. Researchers ran the PCR with 60 Vbeta and 13 Jbeta primers. Sequencing used immunoSEQ multiplex PCR; TCRdb keeps in-frame clones, though not all of them. The sample holds tens of thousands of clones, approximately 75% seen once. Input material: PBMCs. The receptors derive from a man between 45 and 60 years old in good health and CMV-seropositive.

This rearrangement joins TRBV5-1 to TRBJ1-5; D not resolved. This CDR3 contains 13 residues. V gave up 0 bases and J gave up 4 bases, with 5 bases separating them. Germline V gene data show CDR1 as SGHRS and CDR2 as YFSETQ. The CDR3 loop reads CASSLGANQPQHF. The CDR3 DNA reads as TGCGCCAGCAGCTTGGGGGCGAATCAGCCCCAGCATTTT.

DNA for the CDR3: TGTGCCAGCAGCCCAATAGGAGGACAGGGCGCTAGCACAGATACGCAGTATTTT. This codes for CASSPIGGQGASTDTQYF. The V gene is TRBV7-8, the J gene TRBJ2-3; 8 nucleotides agree with TRBD1. Germline CDR1 is SGHVS and CDR2 is FQNEAQ. The CDR3 loop spans 18 amino acids. The junction had 13 bases not matched to a gene; V was cut back by 5 bases and J by 0 bases.

The chain uses TRBV19 and TRBJ2-3; maybe TRBD1 (6 bases). Per the germline V gene, CDR1 is LNHDA and CDR2 is SQIVND (reference sequence). The CDR3 covers 14 residues. V was shortened by 4 bases and J by 10 bases, with 18 bases between the two germline ends. The CDR3 protein is CASSKGDTRAAQYF. The CDR3 nucleotides read TGTGCCAGTAGTAAGGGGGACACAAGGGCTGCGCAGTATTTT.

The rearrangement links TRBV20-1 to TRBJ2-7, with D perhaps TRBD2 (6 bases). Germline V gene data show CDR1 as DFQATT and CDR2 as SNEGSKA (reference sequence). Between the trimmed V and J ends, which lost 5 bases and 7 bases, there was a span of 9 bases. This CDR3 region has 10 residues. The CDR3 spells CSALLAEQYF. For the CDR3, the DNA is TGCAGTGCTCTCCTAGCGGAGCAGTACTTC.

The chain links TRBV7-9 to TRBJ2-1; the match to TRBD2 covers 9 bases. The CDR3 is 15 residues long. Germline CDR1 is SEHNR and CDR2 is FQNEAQ (reference sequence). V gave up 4 bases and J gave up 6 bases; unmatched junction bases: 7. CDR3 nucleotides: TGTGCCAGCAGCTCCCGGGCGGGAGGGCGCAATGAGCAGTTCTTC. This translates into CASSSRAGGRNEQFF.

J is TRBJ1-4 and V is TRBV19; D perhaps matches TRBD1 (5 bases). Trimming shortened V by 0 bases and J by 7 bases, and 12 bases separated the two germline ends. The CDR3 is 15 amino acids. Germline loops: CDR1 LNHDA, CDR2 SQIVND (reference sequence). CDR3 sequence: CASSIEAGRSEKLFF. Here the CDR3 DNA reads TGTGCCAGTAGTATAGAAGCGGGGCGTAGTGAAAAACTGTTTTTT.

The chain joins TRBV5-4 to TRBJ2-5; 9 positions agree with TRBD2. With 4 bases clipped from V and 1 base from J, the junction kept 5 bases outside the gene matches. The CDR3 loop spans 15 amino acids. In germline, CDR1 is SGHNT, CDR2 YYREEE (reference sequence). The CDR3 DNA reads as TGTGCCAGCAGCGGAGGGACTAGCAGCCAAGAGACCCAGTACTTC. Translated: CASSGGTSSQETQYF.

The rearrangement joins TRBV2 to TRBJ2-7; D is possibly TRBD2 (6 bases). The V end lost 6 bases, the J end lost 3 bases, and 12 bases lay between the germline ends. CDR1 and CDR2 (germline): SNHLY, FYNNEI. The CDR3 loop spans 13 amino acids. The CDR3 coding sequence is TGTGCCAGCAGGCCCCGGGAGAACTACGAGCAGTACTTC. It is translated as CASRPRENYEQYF.

This clone was counted once. J is TRBJ1-1 and V is TRBV4-1; possible D gene TRBD1, 5 bases. The CDR3 loop spans 14 amino acids. Germline values: CDR1 MGHRA, CDR2 YSYEKL. V shed 0 bases and J shed 1 base, with 6 bases lying between them. CDR3 loop: CASSQEGANTEAFF. The CDR3 DNA reads as TGCGCCAGCAGCCAAGAAGGGGCGAACACTGAAGCTTTCTTT.

This clone was counted a few times. The J gene is TRBJ1-5, the V gene TRBV10-1; the match to TRBD1 covers 7 bases. The CDR3 is made up of 14 amino acids. V gave up 8 bases and J gave up 5 bases; unmatched junction bases: 9. Germline V lookup: CDR1 WNHNN, CDR2 SYGVQD (reference sequence). The CDR3 sequence: CASRIGQVHQPQHF. The CDR3 region has the DNA TGCGCCAGCCGTATCGGACAGGTCCATCAGCCCCAGCATTTT.

The chain couples TRBV4-3 to TRBJ1-5; TRBD1 matches at 8 bases. Germline CDR1 is LGHNA and CDR2 is YSLEER. V was clipped by 1 base and J by 4 bases; unmatched bases: 3. This CDR3 contains 15 residues. The CDR3 loop reads CASSQAGGANQPQHF. The DNA for the CDR3 is TGCGCCAGCAGCCAAGCAGGGGGCGCGAATCAGCCCCAGCATTTT.

This clone was picked up a small number of times. The rearrangement links TRBV5-1 to TRBJ2-5; 14 positions agree with TRBD2. V shed 4 bases and J 5 bases; nucleotides not matched to a gene: 7. This CDR3 has 16 amino acids. CDR1 and CDR2 from the germline V gene are SGHRS and YFSETQ. For the CDR3, the DNA is TGCGCCAGCAGCAACAGCGGGACTAGCGGGGGTGAGACCCAGTACTTC. It translates to CASSNSGTSGGETQYF.

This clone was counted a few times. The chain links TRBV4-1 to TRBJ1-6, with D tentatively TRBD1 (5 bases). The CDR3 totals 16 residues. V was clipped by 1 base and J by 9 bases, with 16 bases between them. Germline CDR1 is MGHRA and CDR2 is YSYEKL. Written as DNA, the CDR3 is TGCGCCAGCAGCCAAGGGGGCGGCCATTTCGCTTCACCCCTCCACTTT. Amino acid sequence: CASSQGGGHFASPLHF.

The chain couples TRBV25-1 to TRBJ2-3; 10 bases align to TRBD2. Germline V lookup: CDR1 MGHDK, CDR2 SYGVNS. The CDR3 has 15 residues. After removal of 4 bases from V and 4 bases from J, the junction contained 5 bases not matched to a gene. CDR3 protein: CASSAEREGSDTQYF. For the CDR3, the DNA is TGTGCCAGCAGTGCTGAGCGGGAGGGCTCAGATACGCAGTATTTT.

The chain has TRBV5-6 and TRBJ2-3; tentatively, D is TRBD2 (5 bases). CDR1 and CDR2 (germline): SGHDT, YYEEEE. The CDR3 is made up of 15 amino acids. Trimming took off 1 base at V and 0 bases at J, with 9 bases between the two ends. CDR3 sequence reads: CASSLSRRSTDTQYF. The DNA of the CDR3 is TGTGCCAGCAGCTTGTCGCGGAGGAGCACAGATACGCAGTATTTT.

The gene calls are TRBV4-3 and TRBJ2-3; 7 nucleotides agree with TRBD1. CDR3 length: 15 residues. CDR1 is LGHNA, CDR2 YSLEER, per germline. V was clipped by 6 bases and J by 9 bases; unmatched bases: 15. CDR3 bases: TGCGCCAGCAGTCCCGACAGGGTAGGGGGATGGACGCAGTATTTT. It codes for CASSPDRVGGWTQYF.

This clone showed up just once. The V call is TRBV7-6, the J call TRBJ2-7; 9 positions match TRBD2. V trimming: 1 base; J trimming: 6 bases; junction bases outside the gene matches: 4. CDR3 length: 14 amino acids. Germline V gives CDR1 SGHVS, CDR2 FNYEAQ. The CDR3 here is CASSLEGTSFEQYF. DNA for the CDR3: TGTGCCAGCAGCTTAGAGGGGACTAGCTTCGAGCAGTACTTC.

V gene TRBV4-3 combines with J gene TRBJ2-7; maybe TRBD2 (6 bases). This CDR3 spans 16 amino acids. Per the germline V gene, CDR1 is LGHNA and CDR2 is YSLEER. V gave up 0 bases and J gave up 1 base, with 13 bases separating them. CDR3 coding DNA: TGCGCCAGCAGCCAAGATGGAGGGACGCTTTCCTACGAGCAGTACTTC. It codes for CASSQDGGTLSYEQYF.